The 28 T cell receptor beta chains presented below share a single source sample, sequenced in a study of T cell repertoires in cytomegalovirus infection. In TCRdb, the reads were re-called with MiXCR into one record per CDR3 protein. This table holds 480,000 or so distinct CDR3 sequences, roughly 10% found once. Sequenced material: PBMCs. The origin of the receptors is a human donor in good health (CMV status not recorded). Some clones in this sample may be carry-over from other donors' samples.

The J gene is TRBJ1-1, the V gene TRBV20-1, with 8 bases identical to TRBD1. Trimming cost V 1 base and J 0 bases; bases outside gene matches: 13. Germline CDR1 is DFQATT and CDR2 is SNEGSKA (reference sequence). The CDR3 covers 18 residues. The CDR3 nucleotides are TGCAGTGCTAGAGGGATCGGGACAGGAAGGACCATGAACACTGAAGCTTTCTTT. It translates to CSARGIGTGRTMNTEAFF.

This clonotype has at least ten counts. The chain couples TRBV6-1 to TRBJ1-5, with a tentative D call TRBD1 (5 bases). The germline CDR1 and CDR2 sequences are MNHNS and SASEGT. V lost 10 bases to trimming and J lost 1 base, with 14 bases between them. This CDR3 region has 14 residues. The CDR3 sequence: CATSSEGSNQPQHF. For the CDR3, the DNA is TGTGCCACCTCGTCGGAGGGGAGCAATCAGCCCCAGCATTTT.

V is TRBV28 and J is TRBJ2-7; D gene ambiguous. Deletions cut 11 bases from V and 0 bases from J, with 14 bases between. This CDR3 is built from 13 residues. The germline V gene has CDR1 MDHEN and CDR2 SYDVKM. CDR3 in amino acids: CASARPSSYEQYF. CDR3 DNA: TGTGCCTCCGCTAGGCCAAGCTCCTACGAGCAGTACTTC.

This clonotype has a count of ten or more. In DNA form, the CDR3 reads TGTGCCAGCAGGGGACAGGGACTGGGGGGCTACACCTTC. Translating it yields CASRGQGLGGYTF. The V and J genes are TRBV28 and TRBJ1-2; 9 positions match TRBD1. Germline V gives CDR1 MDHEN, CDR2 SYDVKM. Germline trimming cut 6 bases from V and 8 bases from J; bases unmatched to any gene: 7. The CDR3 covers 13 residues.

The chain joins TRBV7-2 to TRBJ2-5; 12 bases map to TRBD2. Germline V gene lookup returns CDR1 SGHTA and CDR2 FQGNSA. The V gene end was trimmed by 2 bases and the J gene end by 9 bases; junction bases not matched to a gene: 7. This CDR3 spans 15 amino acids. CDR3 residues: CASSLTLAGGPAQYF. In nucleotides, the CDR3 is TGTGCCAGCAGCTTAACTCTAGCGGGAGGGCCGGCCCAGTACTTC.

This clonotype was seen ten or more times. V gene TRBV5-5 combines with J gene TRBJ2-3; no firm D call. The CDR3 extends over 12 amino acids. V dropped 3 bases and J dropped 5 bases, with 7 bases sitting between them. Germline lookup yields CDR1 SGHKS and CDR2 YYEKEE (reference sequence). The DNA of the CDR3 is TGTGCCAGCAGCTACACCTTAGATACGCAGTATTTT. Its protein product is CASSYTLDTQYF.

This clonotype was observed many times. The V and J genes are TRBV6-1 and TRBJ1-6; 7 bases line up with TRBD1. J lost 9 bases, V lost 6 bases, and 8 bases had no gene match. This CDR3 has 14 amino acids. Germline CDR1 and CDR2: MNHNS and SASEGT. Here the CDR3 DNA reads TGTGCCAGCAGATCACAGGGGACATCTTCACCCCTCCACTTT. Its protein is CASRSQGTSSPLHF.

Ten or more counts support this clonotype. The chain employs TRBV7-9 and TRBJ2-7; no definite D call. Trimming took 4 bases from V and 3 from J, leaving 19 bases between them. Germline assignment: CDR1 SEHNR and CDR2 FQNEAQ (reference sequence). The CDR3 runs 16 residues. For the CDR3, the DNA is TGTGCCAGCAGCTCAGTGACGTCCCCTACCATCTACGAGCAGTACTTC. It translates to CASSSVTSPTIYEQYF.

This clonotype was observed many times. The chain couples TRBV4-1 to TRBJ1-5, with 7 bases identical to TRBD1. The CDR3 has 15 amino acids. Germline assignment: CDR1 MGHRA and CDR2 YSYEKL. The ends lost 3 bases at V and 7 bases at J; junction bases unmatched: 9. CDR3 bases: TGCGCCAGCAGCCATTCACAGGGGACCGAACAGCCCCAGCATTTT. Residues: CASSHSQGTEQPQHF.

This clonotype was counted many times. The chain couples TRBV15 to TRBJ2-7; 8 nucleotides agree with TRBD1. The CDR3 covers 14 residues. Germline loops: CDR1 LNHNV, CDR2 YYDKDF (reference sequence). The V segment lost 0 bases and the J segment 2 bases; nucleotides outside the gene matches: 0. CDR3 in DNA: TGTGCCACCAGCAGAGACAGGGGGCCCTACGAGCAGTACTTC. Its protein product is CATSRDRGPYEQYF.

The genes are TRBV20-1 and TRBJ1-6, with 10 bases aligning to TRBD1. V gave up 5 bases and J gave up 7 bases; unmatched junction bases: 5. CDR3 length: 14 amino acids. Germline loops: CDR1 DFQATT, CDR2 SNEGSKA (reference sequence). DNA for the CDR3: TGCAGTGCTGGGGACAGGGGAACGAATTCACCCCTCCACTTT. It specifies CSAGDRGTNSPLHF.

This clonotype was seen many times. The chain is built from TRBV28 and TRBJ1-4, with unresolved D. Trimming shortened V by 1 base and J by 5 bases, and 11 bases separated the two germline ends. The CDR3 spans 15 residues. CDR1 and CDR2 from the germline V gene are MDHEN and SYDVKM. The CDR3 DNA reads as TGTGCCAGCAGTTTATCTCTAGCTGGGAATGAAAAACTGTTTTTT. Translated: CASSLSLAGNEKLFF.

The gene calls are TRBV28 and TRBJ2-5; TRBD1 matches at 8 bases. Germline values: CDR1 MDHEN, CDR2 SYDVKM. The CDR3 consists of 15 residues. The V gene end was trimmed by 6 bases and the J gene end by 5 bases; junction bases not matched to a gene: 11. As DNA, the CDR3 is TGTGCCAGCAGCCTGAGCCAGGGGGCTCGCGAGACCCAGTACTTC. Amino acid sequence: CASSLSQGARETQYF.

This clonotype was observed many times. This chain joins TRBV11-3 and TRBJ2-1; TRBD2 matches 7 bases. In germline, CDR1 is SGHNT, CDR2 YENEEA. This CDR3 has 16 amino acids. V trimming: 4 bases; J trimming: 2 bases; junction bases outside the gene matches: 8. CDR3: CASSSDGRGTYNEQFF. The CDR3 nucleotides are TGTGCCAGCAGCTCCGACGGGCGGGGGACCTACAATGAGCAGTTCTTC.

The chain joins TRBV2 to TRBJ2-5; 9 nucleotides align to TRBD1. The CDR3 sequence is 16 residues long. The V segment lost 8 bases and the J segment 1 base; nucleotides outside the gene matches: 11. Germline-derived CDR1 and CDR2 are SNHLY and FYNNEI. CDR3: CASSVSRDRAQETQYF. As DNA, the CDR3 is TGTGCCAGCTCAGTTTCCCGGGACAGGGCCCAAGAGACCCAGTACTTC.

At least ten counts were recorded for this clonotype. The chain employs TRBV27 and TRBJ2-1; D gene ambiguous. The CDR3 loop spans 12 amino acids. V lost 8 bases, J lost 12 bases, and 17 bases lay in between. Germline V gene data show CDR1 as MNHEY and CDR2 as SMNVEV (reference sequence). This chain's CDR3 is CASSSSSLAQFF. CDR3 bases: TGTGCCAGCTCATCGAGTAGTTTAGCGCAGTTCTTC.

This clonotype was observed at least ten times. This chain links TRBV20-1 with TRBJ2-1, with TRBD2 matching over 9 bases. The CDR3 extends over 15 amino acids. Trimming removed 6 bases from V and 7 bases from J; junction bases left unmatched: 13. Germline V gene data show CDR1 as DFQATT and CDR2 as SNEGSKA (reference sequence). In DNA form, the CDR3 reads TGCAGTGCCCTGCGGGAGGGGGGACCCGGTAATGAGCAGTTCTTC. Translation: CSALREGGPGNEQFF.

Many counts were recorded for this clonotype. The chain couples TRBV7-2 to TRBJ2-3; 10 nucleotides match TRBD2. Germline assignment: CDR1 SGHTA and CDR2 FQGNSA. There are 16 residues in the CDR3. The V segment lost 6 bases and the J segment 7 bases; nucleotides outside the gene matches: 13. The CDR3 region is CASRRSASGSINTQYF. For the CDR3, the DNA is TGTGCCAGCAGACGAAGCGCTAGCGGGAGTATAAATACGCAGTATTTT. Drawing the rest from reference TRBV7-2 and TRBJ2-3, the complete variable domain is GAGVSQSPSNKVTEKGKDVELRCDPISGHTALYWYRQSLGQGLEFLIYFQGNSAPDKSGLPSDRFSAERTGGSVSTLTIQRTQQEDSAVYLCASRRSASGSINTQYFGPGTRLTVL.

This clonotype was observed at least ten times. The CDR3 DNA reads TGTGCCAGCAGCTTAGATGGGGGGGCGTCCTATGGCTACACCTTC. This sequence encodes CASSLDGGASYGYTF. V is TRBV7-2 and J is TRBJ1-2; D is perhaps TRBD1 (6 bases). Trimming left V 1 base short and J 4 bases short, with 13 bases between. Germline CDR1 SGHTA, CDR2 FQGNSA. The CDR3 extends over 15 amino acids. The full variable domain, in which reference TRBV7-2 and TRBJ1-2 provide the parts outside the CDR3, is GAGVSQSPSNKVTEKGKDVELRCDPISGHTALYWYRQSLGQGLEFLIYFQGNSAPDKSGLPSDRFSAERTGGSVSTLTIQRTQQEDSAVYLCASSLDGGASYGYTFGSGTRLTVV.

The chain carries TRBV7-9 and TRBJ2-7, with D perhaps assigned TRBD1 or TRBD2 (5 bases each). The CDR3 extends over 12 amino acids. Germline values: CDR1 SEHNR, CDR2 FQNEAQ (reference sequence). Trimming stripped 8 bases from V and 4 bases from J, with 12 bases between. The CDR3 protein is CASGRDLYEQYF. DNA for the CDR3: TGTGCCAGCGGCCGGGACCTATACGAGCAGTACTTC.

For the CDR3, the DNA is TGTGCCAGCAGCTTATTGGGGGCAGAGACCCAGTACTTC. Protein product: CASSLLGAETQYF. The rearrangement links TRBV7-3 to TRBJ2-5; the D gene is possibly TRBD1 (6 bases). Germline V gives CDR1 SGHTA, CDR2 FQGTGA. V was cut by 2 bases and J by 4 bases, with 8 bases left in between. CDR3 length equals 13 residues.

This clonotype was observed at least ten times. This chain links TRBV7-8 with TRBJ1-3; TRBD1 is a possible D gene (6 bases). This CDR3 comprises 14 residues. V was trimmed by 1 base and J by 5 bases, leaving 9 bases between them. Germline CDR1 and CDR2: SGHVS and FQNEAQ. CDR3 residues: CASSLEGGRNTIYF. In DNA form, the CDR3 reads TGTGCCAGCAGCTTAGAGGGGGGTAGAAACACCATATATTTT.

This clonotype appeared many times. The chain links TRBV28 to TRBJ2-1; 8 bases line up with TRBD2. Germline CDR1 is MDHEN and CDR2 is SYDVKM. The CDR3 runs 15 residues. The ends lost 5 bases at V and 7 bases at J; junction bases unmatched: 10. The CDR3 DNA is TGTGCCAGCAGTCCTGCCGGGACTAGTATAAATGAGCAGTTCTTC. It encodes CASSPAGTSINEQFF.

In its sample, this clonotype was seen a few times. The chain has TRBV28 and TRBJ2-2; the match to TRBD1 covers 8 bases. Germline loops: CDR1 MDHEN, CDR2 SYDVKM. The ends lost 8 bases at V and 0 bases at J; junction bases unmatched: 5. The CDR3 covers 15 residues. DNA for the CDR3: TGTGCCAGCGGACAGGGTACTGCGAACACCGGGGAGCTGTTTTTT. Residues: CASGQGTANTGELFF.

The chain has TRBV3-1 and TRBJ1-2, with D maybe TRBD1 (6 bases). This CDR3 has 14 amino acids. The germline V gene has CDR1 LGHDT and CDR2 YNNKEL (reference sequence). V was shortened by 3 bases and J by 6 bases, with 14 bases between the two germline ends. The CDR3: CASSHTGGQDGYTF. The CDR3 DNA follows: TGTGCCAGCAGCCACACGGGGGGGCAAGATGGCTACACCTTC.

In its sample, this clonotype was seen many times. The genes are TRBV19 and TRBJ2-7, with 9 positions matching TRBD1. The germline V gene encodes CDR1 LNHDA and CDR2 SQIVND (reference sequence). This CDR3 has 15 residues. The junction had 5 bases not matched to a gene; V was cut back by 5 bases and J by 0 bases. The CDR3 loop reads CASSFGTGSSYEQYF. CDR3 nucleotide sequence: TGTGCCAGTAGTTTCGGGACAGGGAGCTCCTACGAGCAGTACTTC.

This clonotype has only one observation. Given a much more abundant clone one base away, this may be a read error. The chain recombines TRBV5-1 with TRBJ1-1, with D possibly TRBD1 on 5 matching bases. CDR1 is SGHRS and CDR2 is YFSETQ in the germline V gene. The CDR3 runs to 15 residues. This chain's CDR3 is CASRASNRQNTGAFF. In DNA form, the CDR3 reads TGCGCCAGCAGAGCCTCCAACCGACAGAACACTGGAGCTTTCTTT. Variable domain in full (rest from reference TRBV5-1 and TRBJ1-1): KAGVTQTPRYLIKTRGQQVTLSCSPISGHRSVSWYQQTPGQGLQFLFEYFSETQRNKGNFPGRFSGRQFSNSRSEMNVSTLELGDSALYLCASRASNRQNTGAFFGQGTRLTVV.

This clonotype was detected ten times or more. The rearrangement uses TRBV7-9 and TRBJ2-7, with 10 bases fitting TRBD1. The V and J ends lost 5 bases and 4 bases, in that order; junction bases with no gene match: 5. The CDR3 runs 14 residues. CDR1 is SEHNR and CDR2 is FQNEAQ in the germline V gene (reference sequence). The CDR3 DNA reads TGTGCCAGCAGCCAGGACAGGGGGATATACGAGCAGTACTTC. It is translated as CASSQDRGIYEQYF. Full variable domain (missing parts from reference TRBV7-9 and TRBJ2-7): DTGVSQNPRHKITKRGQNVTFRCDPISEHNRLYWYRQTLGQGPEFLTYFQNEAQLEKSRLLSDRFSAERPKGSFSTLEIQRTEQGDSAMYLCASSQDRGIYEQYFGPGTRLTVT.